This is a list of T cell receptor beta chains from one sample in a study of T cell repertoires in cytomegalovirus infection. In TCRdb, the reads were re-called with MiXCR into one record per CDR3 protein. The table records some 680,000 distinct CDR3 sequences, roughly 35% of them present only once. The sequencing input was PBMCs. The receptors shown here come from a human donor in good health (CMV status not recorded). Some clones in this sample may be carry-over from other donors' samples. CDR3s include the opening cysteine and the closing phenylalanine or tryptophan. D genes are given only for firm matches. Rows give clone size only sometimes, using once, few, many, or a class for an expanded clone.

size: few; D: TRBD1; J: TRBJ2-1; V: TRBV24-1; CDR3: CATSVPDRASEQFF; DNA: TGTGCCACCAGTGTTCCCGACAGGGCCAGCGAGCAGTTCTTC
size: many; D: .; J: TRBJ1-1; V: TRBV7-2; CDR3: CASSLGVVGMNTEAFF; DNA: TGTGCCAGCAGCTTAGGGGTAGTTGGAATGAACACTGAAGCTTTCTTT
size: .; D: TRBD1; J: TRBJ1-1; V: TRBV27; CDR3: CASSGYRGLSTEASF; DNA: TGTGCCAGCAGTGGTTACAGGGGTTTGTCCACTGAAGCTTCCTTT
size: few; D: .; J: TRBJ1-1; V: TRBV6-6; CDR3: CASRTLQGNTEAFF; DNA: TGTGCCAGCAGGACATTACAGGGTAACACTGAAGCTTTCTTT
size: .; D: TRBD2; J: TRBJ2-3; V: TRBV20-1; CDR3: CSAKPPGLADTDTQYF; DNA: TGCAGTGCTAAACCTCCGGGACTAGCGGACACAGATACGCAGTATTTT
size: .; D: .; J: TRBJ2-1; V: TRBV19; CDR3: CASSIVTLLLPYNEQFF; DNA: TGTGCCAGTAGTATAGTGACCCTCTTACTTCCCTACAATGAGCAGTTCTTC
size: .; D: .; J: TRBJ1-1; V: TRBV7-2; CDR3: CASSLETSTEAFF; DNA: TGTGCCAGCAGCTTAGAGACTAGCACTGAAGCTTTCTTT
size: .; D: TRBD1; J: TRBJ1-1; V: TRBV19; CDR3: CASTKSGQALFSGVF; DNA: TGTGCCAGTACCAAATCGGGACAGGCGCTATTCAGTGGGGTCTTT
size: .; D: .; J: TRBJ1-4; V: TRBV5-1; CDR3: CASSLDYPGRNEKLFF; DNA: TGCGCCAGCAGCTTGGATTATCCCGGAAGAAATGAAAAACTGTTTTTT
size: many; D: .; J: TRBJ1-1; V: TRBV7-9; CDR3: CASSRAGLGSVPEAFF; DNA: TGTGCCAGCAGCCGTGCGGGGCTGGGATCAGTCCCTGAAGCTTTCTTT
size: .; D: .; J: TRBJ2-4; V: TRBV15; CDR3: CATQGTFSVAKNIQYF; DNA: TGTGCCACACAGGGAACATTTTCAGTAGCCAAAAACATTCAGTACTTC
size: .; D: .; J: TRBJ2-2; V: TRBV4-1; CDR3: CVSSQDNTGDLFF; DNA: TGCGTCAGCAGCCAAGATAACACCGGGGATCTGTTTTTT
size: .; D: .; J: TRBJ2-7; V: TRBV28; CDR3: CASSPLDYEQYF; DNA: TGTGCCAGCAGTCCGTTAGATTACGAGCAGTACTTC
size: many; D: .; J: TRBJ2-7; V: TRBV28; CDR3: CASSFVGASEHYEQYF; DNA: TGTGCCAGCAGTTTTGTGGGGGCCTCAGAGCACTACGAGCAGTACTTC
size: .; D: TRBD1; J: TRBJ2-7; V: TRBV13; CDR3: CASSSTSGDSGYEQYF; DNA: TGTGCCAGCAGCTCCACCTCCGGGGACAGTGGCTACGAGCAGTACTTC
size: many; D: TRBD1; J: TRBJ1-4; V: TRBV11-1; CDR3: CASSRGQGNEKLFF; DNA: TGTGCCAGCAGCCGAGGACAGGGGAATGAAAAACTGTTTTTT
size: .; D: .; J: TRBJ1-1; V: TRBV7-2; CDR3: CASSWDTLNTEAFF; DNA: TGTGCCAGCAGCTGGGACACGTTGAACACTGAAGCTTTCTTT
size: few; D: TRBD1; J: TRBJ2-7; V: TRBV6-5; CDR3: CASTQDRGLNEQYF; DNA: TGTGCCAGCACCCAGGACAGGGGGCTGAATGAGCAGTACTTC
size: once; D: TRBD1; J: TRBJ1-5; V: TRBV19; CDR3: CATGTGVYQPQHF; DNA: TGTGCCACTGGGACAGGAGTTTATCAGCCCCAGCATTTT
size: few; D: .; J: TRBJ2-3; V: TRBV7-9; CDR3: CASSQRQSRTDTQYF; DNA: TGTGCCAGCAGCCAGCGACAGAGTCGCACAGATACGCAGTATTTT
size: few; D: .; J: TRBJ2-1; V: TRBV7-9; CDR3: CASRVLPEILSYNEQFF; DNA: TGTGCCAGCAGGGTACTACCTGAAATTCTCTCCTACAATGAGCAGTTCTTC
size: few; D: .; J: TRBJ1-1; V: TRBV5-5; CDR3: CASSTHRETPEAFF; DNA: TGTGCCAGCAGCACTCACAGGGAGACCCCTGAAGCTTTCTTT
size: .; D: .; J: TRBJ2-5; V: TRBV19; CDR3: CASSISRTQGGETQYF; DNA: TGTGCCAGTAGTATATCGCGGACTCAAGGCGGAGAGACCCAGTACTTC
size: .; D: .; J: TRBJ1-1; V: TRBV20-1; CDR3: CSAREVMNTEAFF; DNA: TGCAGTGCTAGAGAAGTTATGAACACTGAAGCTTTCTTT
size: .; D: .; J: TRBJ2-6; V: TRBV6-6; CDR3: CASSYRLPMGGANVLTF; DNA: TGTGCCAGCAGTTACCGCTTACCGATGGGAGGGGCCAACGTCCTGACTTTC
size: many; D: .; J: TRBJ2-3; V: TRBV7-2; CDR3: CASSLGRAGSTDTQYF; DNA: TGTGCCAGCAGCTTAGGGAGGGCGGGTTCCACAGATACGCAGTATTTT
size: .; D: .; J: TRBJ1-2; V: TRBV28; CDR3: CASSRLTSQGGDGYTF; DNA: TGTGCCAGCAGCCGACTTACGAGCCAAGGCGGTGATGGCTACACCTTC
size: many; D: .; J: TRBJ1-5; V: TRBV7-8; CDR3: CASSLAGGGNGNQPQHF; DNA: TGTGCCAGCAGCTTAGCCGGGGGGGGTAACGGTAATCAGCCCCAGCATTTT
size: .; D: TRBD2; J: TRBJ2-1; V: TRBV20-1; CDR3: CSARESLAGGFNEQFF; DNA: TGCAGTGCTAGAGAATCCCTAGCGGGAGGTTTCAATGAGCAGTTCTTC
size: .; D: .; J: TRBJ2-5; V: TRBV24-1; CDR3: CATIDLIGAQETQYF; DNA: TGTGCCACCATTGATTTAATCGGGGCACAAGAGACCCAGTACTTC
size: many; D: TRBD2; J: TRBJ2-3; V: TRBV7-8; CDR3: CASSLASLAGLIDTQYF; DNA: TGTGCCAGCAGCTTAGCCTCCTTAGCGGGGCTTATAGATACGCAGTATTTT
size: .; D: TRBD1; J: TRBJ2-5; V: TRBV12-3/TRBV12-4; CDR3: CASSLPIGTGLETQYF; DNA: TGTGCCAGCAGTCTCCCAATTGGGACAGGCTTAGAGACCCAGTACTTC
size: .; D: .; J: TRBJ2-7; V: TRBV28; CDR3: CASSFSIAPYEQYF; DNA: TGTGCCAGCAGTTTCAGTATAGCCCCCTACGAGCAGTACTTC
size: few; D: TRBD2; J: TRBJ2-5; V: TRBV28; CDR3: CASRLGLVETQYF; DNA: TGTGCCAGCAGACTGGGACTAGTTGAGACCCAGTACTTC
size: .; D: .; J: TRBJ2-5; V: TRBV7-3; CDR3: CSSSLTVGGNQETQYF; DNA: TGTTCCAGCAGCTTAACGGTAGGAGGGAATCAAGAGACCCAGTACTTC
size: .; D: TRBD1; J: TRBJ2-6; V: TRBV28; CDR3: CASRPGTVLGANVLTF; DNA: TGTGCCAGCAGGCCCGGGACAGTCCTTGGGGCCAACGTCCTGACTTTC
size: .; D: .; J: TRBJ2-3; V: TRBV5-1; CDR3: CASRRESNTDTQYF; DNA: TGCGCCAGCAGGAGGGAATCCAACACAGATACGCAGTATTTT
size: .; D: TRBD2; J: TRBJ2-1; V: TRBV7-2; CDR3: CASRHREAGGNEQFF; DNA: TGTGCCAGCAGGCACCGGGAGGCCGGAGGGAATGAGCAGTTCTTC